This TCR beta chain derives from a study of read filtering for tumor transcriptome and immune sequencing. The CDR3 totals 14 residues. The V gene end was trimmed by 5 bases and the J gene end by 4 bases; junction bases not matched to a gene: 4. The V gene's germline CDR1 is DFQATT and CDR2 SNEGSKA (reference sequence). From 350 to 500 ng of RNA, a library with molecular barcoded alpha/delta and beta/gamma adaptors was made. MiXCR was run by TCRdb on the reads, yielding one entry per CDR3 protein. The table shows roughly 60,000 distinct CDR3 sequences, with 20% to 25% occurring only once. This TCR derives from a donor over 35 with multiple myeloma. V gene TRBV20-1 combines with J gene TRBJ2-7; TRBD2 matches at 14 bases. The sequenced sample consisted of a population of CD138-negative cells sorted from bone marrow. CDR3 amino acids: CSAGGLAGGYEQYF. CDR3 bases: TGCAGTGCTGGTGGACTAGCGGGAGGTTACGAGCAGTACTTC.